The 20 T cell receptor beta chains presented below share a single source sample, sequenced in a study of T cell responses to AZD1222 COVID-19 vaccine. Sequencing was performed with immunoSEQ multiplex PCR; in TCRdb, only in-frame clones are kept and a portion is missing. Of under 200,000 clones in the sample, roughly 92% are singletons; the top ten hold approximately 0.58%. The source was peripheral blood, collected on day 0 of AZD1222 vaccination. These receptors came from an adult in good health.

The CDR3, as DNA: TGTGCCAGCAGCCGGAGCCCAGACTATGGCTACACCTTC. Translated, it gives CASSRSPDYGYTF. The chain links TRBV7-9 to TRBJ1-2, with D hard to call. Trimming stripped 5 bases from V and 3 bases from J, with 10 bases between. Germline values: CDR1 SEHNR, CDR2 FQNEAQ (reference sequence). This CDR3 is 13 amino acids long.

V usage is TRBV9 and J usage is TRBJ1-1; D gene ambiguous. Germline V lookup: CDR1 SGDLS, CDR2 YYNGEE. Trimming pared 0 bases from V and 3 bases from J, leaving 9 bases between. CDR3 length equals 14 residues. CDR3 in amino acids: CASSVDSGDTEAFF. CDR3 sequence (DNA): TGTGCCAGCAGCGTAGATTCTGGGGACACTGAAGCTTTCTTT.

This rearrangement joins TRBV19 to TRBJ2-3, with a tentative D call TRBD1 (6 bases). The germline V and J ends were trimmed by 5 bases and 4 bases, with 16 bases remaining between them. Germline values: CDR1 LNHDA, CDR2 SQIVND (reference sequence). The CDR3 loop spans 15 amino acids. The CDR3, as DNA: TGTGCCAGTAGTTTAACGACCGCAGGGGCAGATACGCAGTATTTT. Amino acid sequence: CASSLTTAGADTQYF.

CDR3 region: CASSLWQGVGYEQFF. The CDR3, as DNA: TGCGCCAGCAGCTTGTGGCAGGGAGTCGGCTATGAGCAGTTCTTC. This sequence joins TRBV5-1 and TRBJ2-1; D tentatively reads TRBD1 or TRBD2 (5 bases each). The germline V gene has CDR1 SGHRS and CDR2 YFSETQ. V lost 1 base and J lost 8, with 16 bases in between. The CDR3 has 15 residues.

CDR3 loop: CASDRPGLPVAKFF. CDR3 sequence (DNA): TGTGCCAGCGACCGTCCGGGCCTCCCCGTCGCGAAGTTCTTC. The rearrangement joins TRBV7-9 to TRBJ2-1; no clear D gene. Trimming cost V 8 bases and J 14 bases, with 25 bases left between them. Germline CDR1 SEHNR, CDR2 FQNEAQ (reference sequence). The CDR3 covers 14 residues.

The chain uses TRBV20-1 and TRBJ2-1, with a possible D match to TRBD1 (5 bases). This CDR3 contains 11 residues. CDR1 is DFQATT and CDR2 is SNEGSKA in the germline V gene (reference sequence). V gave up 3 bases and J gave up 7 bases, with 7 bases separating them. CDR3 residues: CSASKGNEQFF. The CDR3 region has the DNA TGCAGTGCTAGTAAGGGGAATGAGCAGTTCTTC.

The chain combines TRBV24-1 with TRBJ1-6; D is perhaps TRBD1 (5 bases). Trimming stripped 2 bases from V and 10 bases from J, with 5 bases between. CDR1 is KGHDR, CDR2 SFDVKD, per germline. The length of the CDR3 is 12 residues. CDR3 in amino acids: CATSDSGSPLHF. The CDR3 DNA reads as TGTGCCACCAGTGATTCAGGGTCACCCCTCCACTTT.

This CDR3 reads CASSSGTGNVETQYF. The CDR3 DNA sequence: TGTGCCAGCAGTTCCGGGACAGGGAACGTAGAGACCCAGTACTTC. This chain connects TRBV28 to TRBJ2-5, with 9 bases that match TRBD1. Germline V gene data show CDR1 as MDHEN and CDR2 as SYDVKM. J gave up 4 bases and V 4 bases, and 7 bases lay outside the gene matches. The CDR3 runs to 15 residues.

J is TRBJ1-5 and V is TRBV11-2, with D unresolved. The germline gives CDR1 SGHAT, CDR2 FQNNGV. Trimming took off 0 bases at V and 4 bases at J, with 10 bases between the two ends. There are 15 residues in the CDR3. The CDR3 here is CASSLESGWNQPQHF. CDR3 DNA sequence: TGTGCCAGCAGCTTAGAGTCAGGTTGGAATCAGCCCCAGCATTTT.

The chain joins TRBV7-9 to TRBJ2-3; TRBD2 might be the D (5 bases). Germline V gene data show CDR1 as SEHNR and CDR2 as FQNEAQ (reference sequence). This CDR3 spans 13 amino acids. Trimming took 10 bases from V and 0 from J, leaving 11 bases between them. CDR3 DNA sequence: TGTGCCACCCCGAGAGGGAGCACAGATACGCAGTATTTT. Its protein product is CATPRGSTDTQYF. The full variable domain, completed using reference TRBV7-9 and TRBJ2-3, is DTGVSQNPRHKITKRGQNVTFRCDPISEHNRLYWYRQTLGQGPEFLTYFQNEAQLEKSRLLSDRFSAERPKGSFSTLEIQRTEQGDSAMYLCATPRGSTDTQYFGPGTRLTVL.

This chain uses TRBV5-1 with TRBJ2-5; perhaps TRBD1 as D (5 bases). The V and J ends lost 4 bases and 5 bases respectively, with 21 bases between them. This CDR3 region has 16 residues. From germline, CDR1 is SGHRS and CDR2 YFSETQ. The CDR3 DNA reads TGCGCCAGCAGCCCCCCACCTGGGGCTGGGTGGGAGACCCAGTACTTC. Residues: CASSPPPGAGWETQYF. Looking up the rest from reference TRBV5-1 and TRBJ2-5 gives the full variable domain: KAGVTQTPRYLIKTRGQQVTLSCSPISGHRSVSWYQQTPGQGLQFLFEYFSETQRNKGNFPGRFSGRQFSNSRSEMNVSTLELGDSALYLCASSPPPGAGWETQYFGPGTRLLVL.

The CDR3, as DNA: TGCGCCAGCAGCCTTAGCGGGGTCGGTAGGGAAAAACTGTTTTTT. Translated: CASSLSGVGREKLFF. This rearrangement joins TRBV5-1 to TRBJ1-4, with D unclear. This CDR3 is built from 15 residues. The V end lost 4 bases, the J end lost 8 bases, and 18 bases lay between the germline ends. Germline assignment: CDR1 SGHRS and CDR2 YFSETQ.

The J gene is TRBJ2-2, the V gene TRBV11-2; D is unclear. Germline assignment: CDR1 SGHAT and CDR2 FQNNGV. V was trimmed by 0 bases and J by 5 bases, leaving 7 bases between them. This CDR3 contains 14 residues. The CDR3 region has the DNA TGTGCCAGCAGCTTAGAGGGGATGACCGGGGAGCTGTTTTTT. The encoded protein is CASSLEGMTGELFF.

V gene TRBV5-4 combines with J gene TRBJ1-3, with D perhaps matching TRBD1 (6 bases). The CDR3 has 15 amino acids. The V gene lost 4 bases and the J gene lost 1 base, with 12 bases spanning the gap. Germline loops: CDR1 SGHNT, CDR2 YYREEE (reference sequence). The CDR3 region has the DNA TGTGCCAGCAGCCGTACAGGGTCTTCTGGAAACACCATATATTTT. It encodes CASSRTGSSGNTIYF.

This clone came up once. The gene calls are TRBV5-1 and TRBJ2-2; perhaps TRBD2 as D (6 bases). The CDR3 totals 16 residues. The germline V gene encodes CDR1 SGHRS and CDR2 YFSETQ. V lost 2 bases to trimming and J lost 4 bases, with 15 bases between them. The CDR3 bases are TGCGCCAGCAGCTTCGGGAGTAGTTTGGTCACCGGGGAGCTGTTTTTT. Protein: CASSFGSSLVTGELFF.

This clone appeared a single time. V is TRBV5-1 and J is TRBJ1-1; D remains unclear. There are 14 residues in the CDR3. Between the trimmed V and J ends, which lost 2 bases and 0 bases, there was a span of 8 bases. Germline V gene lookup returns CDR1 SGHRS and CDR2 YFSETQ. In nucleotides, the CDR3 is TGCGCCAGCAGCTTTAATAAGGTGAACACTGAAGCTTTCTTT. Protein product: CASSFNKVNTEAFF. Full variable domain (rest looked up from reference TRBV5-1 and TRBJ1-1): KAGVTQTPRYLIKTRGQQVTLSCSPISGHRSVSWYQQTPGQGLQFLFEYFSETQRNKGNFPGRFSGRQFSNSRSEMNVSTLELGDSALYLCASSFNKVNTEAFFGQGTRLTVV.

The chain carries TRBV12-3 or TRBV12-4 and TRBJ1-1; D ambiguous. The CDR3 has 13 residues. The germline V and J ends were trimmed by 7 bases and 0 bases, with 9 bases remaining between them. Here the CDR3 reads CASTPLLNTEAFF. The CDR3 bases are TGTGCCAGCACCCCTCTTCTGAACACTGAAGCTTTCTTT.

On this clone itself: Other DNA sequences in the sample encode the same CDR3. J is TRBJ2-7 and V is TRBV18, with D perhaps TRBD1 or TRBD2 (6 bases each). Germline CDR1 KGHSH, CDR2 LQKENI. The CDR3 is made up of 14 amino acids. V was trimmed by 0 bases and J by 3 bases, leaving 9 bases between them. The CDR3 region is CASSPPGGLYEQYF. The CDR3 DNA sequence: TGTGCCAGCTCACCACCCGGGGGCCTCTACGAGCAGTACTTC.

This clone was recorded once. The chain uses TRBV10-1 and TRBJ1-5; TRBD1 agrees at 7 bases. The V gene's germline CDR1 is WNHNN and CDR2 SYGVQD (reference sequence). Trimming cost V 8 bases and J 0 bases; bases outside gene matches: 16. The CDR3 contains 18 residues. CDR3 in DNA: TGCGCCAGCTCCGCTCTGGGGACAGACGATTATAGCAATCAGCCCCAGCATTTT. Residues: CASSALGTDDYSNQPQHF.

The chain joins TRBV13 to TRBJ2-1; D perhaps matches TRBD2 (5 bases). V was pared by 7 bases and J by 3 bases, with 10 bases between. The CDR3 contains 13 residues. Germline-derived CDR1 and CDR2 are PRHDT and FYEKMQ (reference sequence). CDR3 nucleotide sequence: TGTGCCAGCACTATCCGGGGCTACAATGAGCAGTTCTTC. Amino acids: CASTIRGYNEQFF.